This TCR beta chain was sequenced in a study of regulatory T cells in long-lasting Graves disease. Study summary: Duration of antithyroid drug therapy among newly diagnosed Graves' patients was under 3 months.

The CDR3 is made up of 14 amino acids. Germline loops: CDR1 MNHEY, CDR2 SVGEGT. V lost 6 bases and J 7 bases, leaving 13 bases between the germline ends. A few counts support this clonotype. Its antigen is undetermined. General study findings and limits: Accuracy may have been reduced by the small sample size. Repertoires from persistent disease leaned toward TRBV28, TRBJ1-2 and TRBJ2-5.

Arm-PCR of CDR3 regions and iRepertoire HTBI primers were the basis on which TCR beta libraries were built. MiXCR was run by TCRdb on the multiplex PCR reads, yielding one entry per CDR3 protein. The sample records 360,000 or so distinct CDR3 sequences, 15% to 20% being singletons. The sample's time point: newly diagnosed GD, antithyroid drugs for less than 3 months. Construction of the TCR library relied on RNA isolated from PBMCs. The sample was also linked to a second study, of T cells in Graves' hyperthyroidism and ophthalmopathy. Per that paper: Blood also carried most thyroid clonotypes expanded above 0.001.

V usage is TRBV6-2 or TRBV6-3 and J usage is TRBJ1-6; a weak D match, TRBD1 (6 bases). Sequencing was performed on peripheral blood mononuclear cells (PBMCs), taken at new diagnosis, from a patient treated with antithyroid drugs. This receptor was taken from a woman aged 18-29 years with Graves disease. The CDR3 sequence: CASSLGGRNSPLHF. CDR3 nucleotides: TGTGCCAGCAGCTTGGGGGGGCGCAATTCACCCCTCCACTTT.